This T cell receptor beta chain was observed in a study of T cells in Graves' hyperthyroidism and ophthalmopathy. The source material, RNA transcripts, was used to amplify TCR beta CDR3 regions. The HTBI primer set drove a first-round RT-PCR of the TCR CDR3. Using its own MiXCR run on the multiplex PCR reads, TCRdb lists one record per CDR3 protein. The sample consists of about 400,000 distinct CDR3 sequences, about 15% of them appearing once. Ophthalmopathy patients had Clinical Activity Score at least 3, NOSPECS grade at least 4, duration under 3 months. The study based diagnoses on clinical symptoms, serum thyroxine and TRAb, thyroid ultrasound and orbital computed tomography. The authors took PBMCs from 10 ml fresh peripheral blood. This clonotype was seen many times. The CDR3 length is 15 residues. The germline gives CDR1 SNHLY, CDR2 FYNNEI. V was clipped by 6 bases and J by 0 bases, with 12 bases between them.

The specimen was blood. The origin of this receptor is a woman aged 55-75 years with Graves' ophthalmopathy. The chain employs TRBV2 and TRBJ1-5; no clear D. The CDR3 DNA follows: TGTGCCAGCAGGGACCGGGGAGATAGCAATCAGCCCCAGCATTTT. Its translation is CASRDRGDSNQPQHF.